Detailed here is one T cell receptor (beta chain). In the original workflow: Using reference gene primer amplification, nucleated cell counts were estimated. Here immunoSEQ multiplex PCR was the method, and the copy in TCRdb shows in-frame clones only, minus some. The V and J calls and clone size were taken over from that table, and D and trimming were inferred from the DNA. This table holds around 7,000 clones, 80% to 90% found once. CDR3 length: 15 residues. Germline V gives CDR1 SGDLS, CDR2 YYNGEE. V shed 2 bases and J shed 4 bases, with 12 bases lying between them. The source of the sample is a study of blood T cell repertoires in COVID-19. Study-wide context: Acute and convalescent COVID-19 samples came from the United States, Italy and Spain.

The sequence was obtained from a human donor with active COVID-19. The donor label of this sample is uncertain. Specimen: peripheral blood. The V and J genes are TRBV9 and TRBJ1-4; perhaps TRBD1 as D (5 bases). CDR3 bases: TGTGCCAGCAGCGTCGGTCGGCAGGGTAATGAAAAACTGTTTTTT. Translation gives CASSVGRQGNEKLFF.